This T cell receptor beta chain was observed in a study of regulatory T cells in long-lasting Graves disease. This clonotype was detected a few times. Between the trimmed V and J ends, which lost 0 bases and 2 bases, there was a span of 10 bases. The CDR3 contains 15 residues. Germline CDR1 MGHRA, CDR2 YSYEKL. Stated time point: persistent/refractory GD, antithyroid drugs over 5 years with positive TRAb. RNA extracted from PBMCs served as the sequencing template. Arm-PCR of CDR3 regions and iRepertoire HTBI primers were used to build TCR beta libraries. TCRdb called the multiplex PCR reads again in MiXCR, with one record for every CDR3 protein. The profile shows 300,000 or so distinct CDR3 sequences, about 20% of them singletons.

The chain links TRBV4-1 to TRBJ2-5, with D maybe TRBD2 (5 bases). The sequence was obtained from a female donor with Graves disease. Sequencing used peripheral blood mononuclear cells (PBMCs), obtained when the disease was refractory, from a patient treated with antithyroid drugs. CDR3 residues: CASSQDPGNQETQYF. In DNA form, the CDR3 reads TGCGCCAGCAGCCAAGATCCGGGAAATCAAGAGACCCAGTACTTC.